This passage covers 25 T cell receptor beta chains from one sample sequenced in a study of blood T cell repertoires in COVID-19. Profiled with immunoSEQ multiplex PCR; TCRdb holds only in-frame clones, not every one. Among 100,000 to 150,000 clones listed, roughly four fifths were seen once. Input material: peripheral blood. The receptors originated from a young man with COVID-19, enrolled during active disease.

CDR3 in amino acids: CASSWGLQETQYF. CDR3 nucleotides: TGCGCCAGCAGCTGGGGACTCCAAGAGACCCAGTACTTC. The chain combines TRBV5-1 with TRBJ2-5; D is perhaps TRBD2 (6 bases). The CDR3 is 13 residues long. The ends were cut back, 3 bases at V and 1 base at J, with 7 bases in the middle. Per germline, CDR1 SGHRS and CDR2 YFSETQ.

CDR3 loop: CASSLGTVYNSPLHF. The DNA of the CDR3 is TGTGCCAGCAGCTTAGGGACAGTCTATAATTCACCCCTCCACTTT. J is TRBJ1-6 and V is TRBV5-6; the match to TRBD1 covers 7 bases. V trimming: 2 bases; J trimming: 3 bases; junction bases outside the gene matches: 2. Germline-derived CDR1 and CDR2 are SGHDT and YYEEEE. This CDR3 spans 15 amino acids.

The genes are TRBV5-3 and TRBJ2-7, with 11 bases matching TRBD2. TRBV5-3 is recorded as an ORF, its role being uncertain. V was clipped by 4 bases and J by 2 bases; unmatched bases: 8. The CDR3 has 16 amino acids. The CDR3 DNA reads TGTGCCAGAAGCGCTACGACTAGCGGGATCACCTACGAGCAGTACTTC. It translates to CARSATTSGITYEQYF.

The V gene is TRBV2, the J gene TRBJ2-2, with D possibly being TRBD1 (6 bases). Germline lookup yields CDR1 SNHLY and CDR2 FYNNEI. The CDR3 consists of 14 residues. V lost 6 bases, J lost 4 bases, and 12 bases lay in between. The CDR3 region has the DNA TGTGCCAGCAGCGTGGAAGGGGGCACCGGGGAGCTGTTTTTT. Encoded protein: CASSVEGGTGELFF.

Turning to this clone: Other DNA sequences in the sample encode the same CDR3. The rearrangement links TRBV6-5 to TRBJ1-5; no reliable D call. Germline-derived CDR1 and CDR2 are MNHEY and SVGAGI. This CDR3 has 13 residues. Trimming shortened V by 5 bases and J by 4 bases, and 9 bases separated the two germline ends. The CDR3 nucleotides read TGTGCCAGCAGTCGGACGGGAAATCAGCCCCAGCATTTT. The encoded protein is CASSRTGNQPQHF.

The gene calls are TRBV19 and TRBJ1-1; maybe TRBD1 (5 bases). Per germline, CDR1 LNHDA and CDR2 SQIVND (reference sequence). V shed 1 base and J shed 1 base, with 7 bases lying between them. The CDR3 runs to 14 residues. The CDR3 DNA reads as TGTGCCAGTAGTATAGTACAGGCGAACACTGAAGCTTTCTTT. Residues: CASSIVQANTEAFF.

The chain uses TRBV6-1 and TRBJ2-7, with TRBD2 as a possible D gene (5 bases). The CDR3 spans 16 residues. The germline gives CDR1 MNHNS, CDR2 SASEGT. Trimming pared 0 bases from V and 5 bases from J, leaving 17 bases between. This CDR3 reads CASSEALGRDRHEQYF. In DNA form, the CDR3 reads TGTGCCAGCAGTGAAGCCCTGGGCCGGGATAGGCACGAGCAGTACTTC.

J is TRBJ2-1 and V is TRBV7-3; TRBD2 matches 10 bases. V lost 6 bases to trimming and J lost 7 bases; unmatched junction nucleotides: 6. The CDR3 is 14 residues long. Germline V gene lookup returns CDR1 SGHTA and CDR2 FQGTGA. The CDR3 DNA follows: TGTGCCAGCAGTCGTAGCGGGGGGCAAAATGAGCAGTTCTTC. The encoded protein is CASSRSGGQNEQFF. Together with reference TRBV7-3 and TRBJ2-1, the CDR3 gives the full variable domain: GAGVSQTPSNKVTEKGKYVELRCDPISGHTALYWYRQSLGQGPEFLIYFQGTGAADDSGLPNDRFFAVRPEGSVSTLKIQRTERGDSAVYLCASSRSGGQNEQFFGPGTRLTVL.

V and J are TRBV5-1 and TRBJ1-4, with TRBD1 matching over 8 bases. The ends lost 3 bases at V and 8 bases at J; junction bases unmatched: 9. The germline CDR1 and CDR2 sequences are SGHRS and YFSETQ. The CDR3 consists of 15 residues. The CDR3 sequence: CASSSVQGAEEKLFF. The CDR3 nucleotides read TGCGCCAGCAGCTCAGTCCAGGGGGCGGAGGAAAAACTGTTTTTT.

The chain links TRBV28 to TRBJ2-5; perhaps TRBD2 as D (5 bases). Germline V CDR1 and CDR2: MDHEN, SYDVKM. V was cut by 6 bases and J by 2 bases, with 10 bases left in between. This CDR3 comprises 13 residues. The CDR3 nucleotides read TGTGCCAGCAGGAGGGCTAATCAAGAGACCCAGTACTTC. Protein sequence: CASRRANQETQYF.

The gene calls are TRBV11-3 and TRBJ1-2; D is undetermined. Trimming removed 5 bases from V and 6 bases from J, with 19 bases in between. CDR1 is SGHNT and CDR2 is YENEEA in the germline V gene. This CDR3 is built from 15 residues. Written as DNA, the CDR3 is TGTGCCAGCAGCATTCGCGGGCTTTCCCACGATGGCTACACCTTC. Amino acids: CASSIRGLSHDGYTF.

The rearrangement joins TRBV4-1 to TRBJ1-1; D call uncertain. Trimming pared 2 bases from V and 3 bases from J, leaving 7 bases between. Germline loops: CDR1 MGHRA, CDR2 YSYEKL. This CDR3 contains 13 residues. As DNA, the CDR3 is TGCGCCAGCAGCCAAATATCGGACACTGAAGCTTTCTTT. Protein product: CASSQISDTEAFF.

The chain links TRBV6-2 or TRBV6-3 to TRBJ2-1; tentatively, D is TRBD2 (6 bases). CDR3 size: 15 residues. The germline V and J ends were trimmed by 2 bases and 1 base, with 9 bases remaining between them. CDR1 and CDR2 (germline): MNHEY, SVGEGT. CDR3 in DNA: TGTGCCAGCAGTTACATGGAGGGATCCTACAATGAGCAGTTCTTC. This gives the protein CASSYMEGSYNEQFF.

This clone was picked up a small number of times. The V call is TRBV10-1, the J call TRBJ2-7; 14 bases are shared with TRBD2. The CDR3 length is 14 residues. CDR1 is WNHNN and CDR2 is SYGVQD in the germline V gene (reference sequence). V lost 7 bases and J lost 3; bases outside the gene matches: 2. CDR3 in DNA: TGCGCCAGCATGGGGACTAGCGGGAGCTACGAGCAGTACTTC. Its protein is CASMGTSGSYEQYF.

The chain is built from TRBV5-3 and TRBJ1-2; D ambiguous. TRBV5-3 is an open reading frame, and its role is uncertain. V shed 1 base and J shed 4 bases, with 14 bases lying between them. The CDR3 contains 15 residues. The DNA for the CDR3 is TGTGCCAGAAGCTTGTCATTCGGAGACTGCTATGGCTACACCTTC. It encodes CARSLSFGDCYGYTF.

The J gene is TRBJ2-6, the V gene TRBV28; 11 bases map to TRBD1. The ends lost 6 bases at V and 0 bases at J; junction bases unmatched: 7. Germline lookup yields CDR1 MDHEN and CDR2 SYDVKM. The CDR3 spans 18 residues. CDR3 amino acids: CASRPGQGASSGANVLTF. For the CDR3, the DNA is TGTGCCAGCAGACCCGGACAGGGGGCATCCTCTGGGGCCAACGTCCTGACTTTC.

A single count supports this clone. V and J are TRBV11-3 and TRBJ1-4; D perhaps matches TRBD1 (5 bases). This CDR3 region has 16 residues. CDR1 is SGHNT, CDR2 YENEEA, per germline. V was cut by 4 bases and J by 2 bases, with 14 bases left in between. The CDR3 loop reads CASSSSRGSTNEKLFF. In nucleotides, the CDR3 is TGTGCCAGCAGCTCGTCGCGGGGCTCTACTAATGAAAAACTGTTTTTT.

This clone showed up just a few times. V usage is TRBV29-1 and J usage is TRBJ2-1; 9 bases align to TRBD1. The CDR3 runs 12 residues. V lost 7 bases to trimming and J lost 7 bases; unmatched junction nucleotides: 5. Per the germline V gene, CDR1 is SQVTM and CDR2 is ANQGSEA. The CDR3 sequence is CSGQGVGNEQFF. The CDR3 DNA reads TGCAGCGGACAGGGGGTAGGTAATGAGCAGTTCTTC.

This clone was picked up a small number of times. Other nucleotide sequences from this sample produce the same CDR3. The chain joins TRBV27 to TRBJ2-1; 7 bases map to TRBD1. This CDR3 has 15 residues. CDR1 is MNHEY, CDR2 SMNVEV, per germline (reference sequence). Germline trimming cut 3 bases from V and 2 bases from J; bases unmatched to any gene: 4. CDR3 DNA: TGTGCCAGCAGTTTTAGGCAGGGGGCCTACAATGAGCAGTTCTTC. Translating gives CASSFRQGAYNEQFF.

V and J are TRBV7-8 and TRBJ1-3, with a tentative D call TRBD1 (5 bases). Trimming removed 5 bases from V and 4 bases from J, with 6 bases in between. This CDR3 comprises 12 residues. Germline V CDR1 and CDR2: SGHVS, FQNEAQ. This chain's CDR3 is CASSPGGNTIYF. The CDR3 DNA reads TGTGCCAGCAGCCCAGGGGGAAACACCATATATTTT.

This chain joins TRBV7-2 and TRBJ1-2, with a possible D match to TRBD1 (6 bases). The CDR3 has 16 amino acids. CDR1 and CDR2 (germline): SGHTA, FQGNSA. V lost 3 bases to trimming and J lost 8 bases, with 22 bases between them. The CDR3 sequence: CASSFYRVGGDGGYTF. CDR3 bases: TGTGCCAGCAGCTTTTACAGGGTGGGAGGGGATGGAGGCTACACCTTC.

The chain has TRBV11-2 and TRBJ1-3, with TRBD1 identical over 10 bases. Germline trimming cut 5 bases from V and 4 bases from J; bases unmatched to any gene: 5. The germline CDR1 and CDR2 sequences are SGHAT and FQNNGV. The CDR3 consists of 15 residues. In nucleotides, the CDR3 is TGTGCCAGCAGCCCCGGGACAGGGGTCGGAAACACCATATATTTT. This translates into CASSPGTGVGNTIYF. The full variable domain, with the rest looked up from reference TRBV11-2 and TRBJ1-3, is EAGVAQSPRYKIIEKRQSVAFWCNPISGHATLYWYQQILGQGPKLLIQFQNNGVVDDSQLPKDRFSAERLKGVDSTLKIQPAKLEDSAVYLCASSPGTGVGNTIYFGEGSWLTVV.

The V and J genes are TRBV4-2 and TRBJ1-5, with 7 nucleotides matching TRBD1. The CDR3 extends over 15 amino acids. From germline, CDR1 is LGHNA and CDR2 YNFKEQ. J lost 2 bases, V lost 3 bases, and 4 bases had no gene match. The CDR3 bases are TGTGCCAGCAGCCACGGCGACAGGGGCAATCAGCCCCAGCATTTT. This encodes CASSHGDRGNQPQHF.

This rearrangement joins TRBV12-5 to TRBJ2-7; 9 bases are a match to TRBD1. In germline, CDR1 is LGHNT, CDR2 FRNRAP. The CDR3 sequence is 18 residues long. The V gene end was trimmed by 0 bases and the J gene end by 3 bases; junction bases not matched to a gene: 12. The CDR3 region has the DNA TGTGCTAGTGGTTTGGTACTTTGGGAATCGGACAGGGGCTACGAGCAGTACTTC. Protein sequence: CASGLVLWESDRGYEQYF.

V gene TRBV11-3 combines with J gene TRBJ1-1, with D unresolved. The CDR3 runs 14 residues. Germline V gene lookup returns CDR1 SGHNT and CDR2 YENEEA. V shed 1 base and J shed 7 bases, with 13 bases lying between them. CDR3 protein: CASSLGGILYEAFF. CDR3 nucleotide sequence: TGTGCCAGCAGCTTAGGAGGAATTCTTTATGAAGCTTTCTTT.